The 8 T cell receptor beta chains below were found in one sample sequenced in a study of blood T cell repertoires in COVID-19. Sequencing was performed with immunoSEQ multiplex PCR; in TCRdb, only in-frame clones are kept and a portion is missing. The sample comprises more than 200,000 clones, roughly four fifths of which are singletons, and 4% to 5.5% rests with the top ten. Sequencing input: peripheral blood. These receptors were taken from a man aged 50-60 years with active or convalescent COVID-19.

This chain joins TRBV28 and TRBJ1-1, with TRBD1 matching over 9 bases. The V gene's germline CDR1 is MDHEN and CDR2 SYDVKM. The V gene end was trimmed by 8 bases and the J gene end by 3 bases; junction bases not matched to a gene: 13. This CDR3 is built from 16 residues. As DNA, the CDR3 is TGTGCCAGCCAACATTTACAGGGGGCGATCGACACTGAAGCTTTCTTT. Amino acid sequence: CASQHLQGAIDTEAFF.

In this sample, this clone turned up a few times. The chain is built from TRBV30 and TRBJ2-2; tentatively, D is TRBD2 (6 bases). V was pared by 0 bases and J by 5 bases, with 10 bases between. Germline V gives CDR1 GTSNPN, CDR2 SVGIG (reference sequence). The CDR3 covers 14 residues. The CDR3, as DNA: TGTGCCTGGAGTGTGGAGGGCAGGACCGGGGAGCTGTTTTTT. It translates to CAWSVEGRTGELFF.

J is TRBJ1-1 and V is TRBV9; TRBD1 agrees at 7 bases. Per germline, CDR1 SGDLS and CDR2 YYNGEE. The CDR3 spans 14 residues. Unmatched junction bases numbered 6, after V lost 4 bases and J lost 3 bases. The DNA of the CDR3 is TGTGCCAGCAGCACAGGGGTCCCCTACACTGAAGCTTTCTTT. It codes for CASSTGVPYTEAFF.

This chain joins TRBV18 and TRBJ2-1; D is perhaps TRBD2 (6 bases). Trimming removed 8 bases from V and 5 bases from J, with 16 bases in between. The CDR3 is 14 residues long. Germline CDR1 KGHSH, CDR2 LQKENI. The CDR3 DNA reads as TGTGCCAGCCGAAGAGGTTCGGGGGACAATGAGCAGTTCTTC. This codes for CASRRGSGDNEQFF.

This clone was found once. CDR3 sequence reads: CASSGTGLPYEQYF. The DNA of the CDR3 is TGTGCCAGTAGTGGGACAGGGTTGCCCTACGAGCAGTACTTC. This chain links TRBV19 with TRBJ2-7; 9 bases fit TRBD1. CDR3 length: 14 residues. In germline, CDR1 is LNHDA, CDR2 SQIVND (reference sequence). Trimming cost V 5 bases and J 2 bases; bases outside gene matches: 4.

The chain joins TRBV24-1 to TRBJ2-7; 13 bases are shared with TRBD2. The V and J ends lost 5 bases and 2 bases, in that order; junction bases with no gene match: 8. The CDR3 totals 17 residues. Per the germline V gene, CDR1 is KGHDR and CDR2 is SFDVKD. CDR3 in amino acids: CATSVIATSGGPYEQYF. The CDR3 region has the DNA TGTGCCACCAGTGTCATTGCGACTAGCGGGGGGCCCTACGAGCAGTACTTC.

This clone showed up just once. The chain recombines TRBV7-3 with TRBJ2-3; D call uncertain. Germline CDR1 is SGHTA and CDR2 is FQGTGA. The CDR3 is 14 amino acids. Trimming stripped 5 bases from V and 0 bases from J, with 9 bases between. CDR3 loop: CASSLSPSTDTQYF. CDR3 nucleotide sequence: TGTGCCAGCAGCCTAAGTCCTAGCACAGATACGCAGTATTTT.

J is TRBJ2-7 and V is TRBV10-3; no clear D gene. Trimming removed 0 bases at V and 6 bases at J, with 15 bases between. Germline-derived CDR1 and CDR2 are ENHRY and SYGVKD. There are 15 residues in the CDR3. DNA for the CDR3: TGTGCCATCAGTGAGTCATTCGATAATGGTAGCGAGCAGTACTTC. Translated: CAISESFDNGSEQYF.